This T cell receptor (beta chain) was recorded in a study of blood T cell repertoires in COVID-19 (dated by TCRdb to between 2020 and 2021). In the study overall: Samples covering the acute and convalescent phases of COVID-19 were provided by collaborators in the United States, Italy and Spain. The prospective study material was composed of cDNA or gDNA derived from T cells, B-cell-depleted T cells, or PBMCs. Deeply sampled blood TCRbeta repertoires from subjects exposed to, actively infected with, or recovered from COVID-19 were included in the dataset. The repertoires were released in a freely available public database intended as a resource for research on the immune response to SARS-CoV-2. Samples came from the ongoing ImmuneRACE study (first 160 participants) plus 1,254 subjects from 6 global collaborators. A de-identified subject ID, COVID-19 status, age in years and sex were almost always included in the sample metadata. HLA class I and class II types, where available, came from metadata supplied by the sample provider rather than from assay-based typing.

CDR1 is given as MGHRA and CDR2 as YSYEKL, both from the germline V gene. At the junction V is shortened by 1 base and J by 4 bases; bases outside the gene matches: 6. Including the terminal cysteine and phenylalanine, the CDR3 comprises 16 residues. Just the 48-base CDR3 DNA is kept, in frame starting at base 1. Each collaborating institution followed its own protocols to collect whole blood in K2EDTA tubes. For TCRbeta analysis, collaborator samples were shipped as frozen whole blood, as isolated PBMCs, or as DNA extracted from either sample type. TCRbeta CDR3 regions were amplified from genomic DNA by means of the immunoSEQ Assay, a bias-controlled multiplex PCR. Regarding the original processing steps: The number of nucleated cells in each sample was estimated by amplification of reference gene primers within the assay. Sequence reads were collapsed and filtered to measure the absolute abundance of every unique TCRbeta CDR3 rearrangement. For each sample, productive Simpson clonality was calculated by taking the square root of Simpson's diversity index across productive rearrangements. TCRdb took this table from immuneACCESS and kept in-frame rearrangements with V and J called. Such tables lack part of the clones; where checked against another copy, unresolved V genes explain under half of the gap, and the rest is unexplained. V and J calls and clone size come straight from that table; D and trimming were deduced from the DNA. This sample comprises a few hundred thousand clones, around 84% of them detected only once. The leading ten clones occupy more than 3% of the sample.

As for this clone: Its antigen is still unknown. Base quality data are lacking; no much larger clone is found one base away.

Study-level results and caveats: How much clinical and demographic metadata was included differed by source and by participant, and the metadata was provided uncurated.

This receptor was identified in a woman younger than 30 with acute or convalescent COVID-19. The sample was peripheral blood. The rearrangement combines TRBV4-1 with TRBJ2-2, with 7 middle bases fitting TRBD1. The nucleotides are TGCGCCAGCAGCCAAGGGGCAGGGGGAATCACCGGGGAGCTGTTTTTT. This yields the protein CASSQGAGGITGELFF.